The source of this T cell receptor (beta chain) is a study of T cell responses to AZD1222 COVID-19 vaccine. Study summary: Second-dose schedules of about 4 or about 12 weeks were combined.

Germline lookup yields CDR1 PRHDT and CDR2 FYEKMQ (reference sequence). The J segment lost 0 bases and the V segment lost 5 bases, leaving 12 bases of the junction unmatched. This CDR3 comprises 19 residues. Sequencing was performed with immunoSEQ multiplex PCR; in TCRdb, only in-frame clones are kept and a portion is missing. Of roughly 100,000 clones in the sample, roughly 92% are singletons; the top ten hold approximately 4.7%. A word on this clone: Its antigen is unidentified.

The study, taken as a whole, reports: The breadth and depth of Spike-specific TCRs increased once two AZD1222 doses had been given. Vaccine-associated CD4 TCRs spanned spike, dominant at 160-218 and 743-854. A mostly white British donor set with more females was recruited, and clonal diversity was possibly underestimated.

This sequence was found in an adult in good health. Source: peripheral blood, taken on day 0 of AZD1222 vaccination. The genes are TRBV13 and TRBJ2-1; TRBD2 aligns across 11 bases. The CDR3 region is CASSPTGTSGPSSYNEQFF. Written as DNA, the CDR3 is TGTGCCAGCAGCCCGACTGGGACTAGCGGACCGAGCTCCTACAATGAGCAGTTCTTC.